The 24 T cell receptor beta chains presented below share a single source sample, sequenced in a study of siplizumab effects on memory and regulatory T cells. Sequencing used immunoSEQ multiplex PCR; TCRdb keeps in-frame clones, though not all of them. The sample holds over 80,000 clones, roughly 87% seen once. The sequencing sample was made of Tregs sorted from blood. All receptors derive from a human donor in good health.

This clone has only a few counts. The chain has TRBV7-9 and TRBJ1-1; tentative D call: TRBD1 (6 bases). V shed 4 bases and J shed 4 bases, with 10 bases lying between them. The length of the CDR3 is 13 residues. Germline CDR1 and CDR2: SEHNR and FQNEAQ (reference sequence). The CDR3 DNA follows: TGTGCCAGCAGCTCCGGACAGCGCACTGAAGCTTTCTTT. Encoded protein: CASSSGQRTEAFF.

The genes are TRBV29-1 and TRBJ2-3, with D possibly being TRBD1 (6 bases). V lost 8 bases and J lost 5, with 20 bases in between. CDR1 and CDR2 (germline): SQVTM, ANQGSEA. This CDR3 contains 14 residues. CDR3 protein: CSQGTGQGKDTQYF. The CDR3 nucleotides are TGCAGCCAAGGGACGGGGCAGGGGAAAGATACGCAGTATTTT.

This rearrangement joins TRBV19 to TRBJ2-5, with 10 nucleotides matching TRBD1. This CDR3 contains 15 residues. Looked up from germline, CDR1 is LNHDA and CDR2 is SQIVND (reference sequence). J was trimmed by 6 bases and V by 5 bases; bases with no gene match: 9. CDR3 residues: CASSGRTGGEKTQYF. The CDR3 DNA is TGTGCCAGTAGTGGGCGGACAGGGGGAGAAAAGACCCAGTACTTC.

V gene TRBV7-6 combines with J gene TRBJ2-2; tentative D call: TRBD2 (6 bases). Deletions cut 2 bases from V and 0 bases from J, with 13 bases between. The CDR3 extends over 17 amino acids. Germline values: CDR1 SGHVS, CDR2 FNYEAQ. CDR3 in amino acids: CASSLRGTTTNTGELFF. CDR3 nucleotides: TGTGCCAGCAGCTTACGCGGGACGACAACGAACACCGGGGAGCTGTTTTTT.

The chain links TRBV19 to TRBJ2-1; D ambiguous. Trimming stripped 1 base from V and 7 bases from J, with 5 bases between. This CDR3 is 12 amino acids long. Looked up from germline, CDR1 is LNHDA and CDR2 is SQIVND (reference sequence). The CDR3 region has the DNA TGTGCCAGTAGTATAGTGGGAAATGAGCAGTTCTTC. Protein product: CASSIVGNEQFF.

This clone was picked up a small number of times. This chain links TRBV5-1 with TRBJ2-3; D perhaps matches TRBD1 (6 bases). Germline values: CDR1 SGHRS, CDR2 YFSETQ. The length of the CDR3 is 15 residues. Trimming removed 0 bases from V and 1 base from J, with 9 bases in between. The CDR3 coding sequence is TGCGCCAGCAGCTTGGTGGGGGCCGGCACAGATACGCAGTATTTT. Translating gives CASSLVGAGTDTQYF.

In its sample, this clone was seen a few times. V usage is TRBV7-9 and J usage is TRBJ1-2; D possibly corresponds to TRBD1 (6 bases). Germline loops: CDR1 SEHNR, CDR2 FQNEAQ (reference sequence). V was pared by 5 bases and J by 6 bases, with 16 bases between. The CDR3 has 14 amino acids. The CDR3 DNA reads as TGTGCCAGCAGCGCTTCAGGGGCGGTCCATGGCTACACCTTC. This gives the protein CASSASGAVHGYTF.

This chain connects TRBV5-6 to TRBJ1-2; D is undetermined. The CDR3 is made up of 16 amino acids. Germline assignment: CDR1 SGHDT and CDR2 YYEEEE. V dropped 3 bases and J dropped 0 bases, with 15 bases sitting between them. CDR3 coding DNA: TGTGCCAGCAGCTCCCTAAAATCGCCGGCTAACTATGGCTACACCTTC. It translates to CASSSLKSPANYGYTF.

This rearrangement joins TRBV10-3 to TRBJ2-7; D may be TRBD1 (6 bases). V was trimmed by 10 bases and J by 5 bases, leaving 18 bases between them. The CDR3 covers 13 residues. The germline gives CDR1 ENHRY, CDR2 SYGVKD. This chain's CDR3 is CATQGTSADEQYF. Written as DNA, the CDR3 is TGTGCCACCCAAGGGACATCGGCGGACGAGCAGTACTTC.

V usage is TRBV4-1 and J usage is TRBJ2-3; D gene uncertain. V was shortened by 1 base and J by 6 bases, with 14 bases between the two germline ends. The CDR3 sequence is 15 residues long. Germline V lookup: CDR1 MGHRA, CDR2 YSYEKL. CDR3 residues: CASSQGLPVGDTQYF. CDR3 nucleotides: TGCGCCAGCAGCCAAGGACTCCCTGTGGGGGATACGCAGTATTTT.

The DNA for the CDR3 is TGTGCCAGCAGAACTGGGGGCGTAGGAAACACCATATATTTT. It codes for CASRTGGVGNTIYF. V and J are TRBV6-5 and TRBJ1-3, with TRBD1 as a possible D gene (6 bases). V was trimmed by 6 bases and J by 4 bases, leaving 13 bases between them. The V gene's germline CDR1 is MNHEY and CDR2 SVGAGI. The CDR3 runs to 14 residues.

The chain is built from TRBV2 and TRBJ2-4, with D uncertain. Between the trimmed V and J ends, which lost 1 base and 0 bases, there was a span of 7 bases. Germline-derived CDR1 and CDR2 are SNHLY and FYNNEI. The CDR3 is 15 residues long. This CDR3 is CASSEGILAKNIQYF. CDR3 DNA sequence: TGTGCCAGCAGTGAAGGGATCCTAGCCAAAAACATTCAGTACTTC.

The chain carries TRBV7-3 and TRBJ2-7; no firm D call. Between the trimmed V and J ends, which lost 5 bases and 6 bases, there was a span of 17 bases. This CDR3 has 14 residues. Germline CDR1 is SGHTA and CDR2 is FQGTGA. The CDR3 protein is CASSPSGLGSEQYF. For the CDR3, the DNA is TGTGCCAGCAGCCCTTCAGGATTAGGGTCCGAGCAGTACTTC.

The chain has TRBV7-2 and TRBJ2-5, with 8 bases identical to TRBD2. V trimming: 1 base; J trimming: 1 base; junction bases outside the gene matches: 2. Germline CDR1 SGHTA, CDR2 FQGNSA. The CDR3 runs 15 residues. The DNA for the CDR3 is TGTGCCAGCAGCTTAGGCGGGGGGTTCCAAGAGACCCAGTACTTC. This codes for CASSLGGGFQETQYF.

The genes are TRBV11-2 and TRBJ1-3; the D gene is possibly TRBD1 (5 bases). Germline V gene lookup returns CDR1 SGHAT and CDR2 FQNNGV. Trimming pared 1 base from V and 4 bases from J, leaving 14 bases between. The CDR3 extends over 16 amino acids. The DNA of the CDR3 is TGTGCCAGCAGCTTAGCGGGGACGGCTGCCGGAAACACCATATATTTT. Amino acid sequence: CASSLAGTAAGNTIYF.

V gene TRBV19 combines with J gene TRBJ2-1; the D call may be TRBD1 or TRBD2 (5 bases each). The germline V and J ends were trimmed by 7 bases and 14 bases, with 21 bases remaining between them. The CDR3 is 13 amino acids. Looked up from germline, CDR1 is LNHDA and CDR2 is SQIVND (reference sequence). In nucleotides, the CDR3 is TGTGCCAGTACCTCACATCGGGACCGAGTGGAGTTCTTC. Translated: CASTSHRDRVEFF. Based on the CDR3 plus reference TRBV19 and TRBJ2-1, the full variable domain is DGGITQSPKYLFRKEGQNVTLSCEQNLNHDAMYWYRQDPGQGLRLIYYSQIVNDFQKGDIAEGYSVSREKKESFPLTVTSAQKNPTAFYLCASTSHRDRVEFFGPGTRLTVL.

The V gene is TRBV6-1, the J gene TRBJ2-2; tentatively, D is TRBD2 (5 bases). The CDR3 has 13 amino acids. Trimming pared 7 bases from V and 7 bases from J, leaving 13 bases between. CDR1 is MNHNS, CDR2 SASEGT, per germline. The DNA for the CDR3 is TGTGCCAGCACCCCACGGACTTTCGGGGAGCTGTTTTTT. As protein: CASTPRTFGELFF.

The V gene is TRBV2, the J gene TRBJ2-7; TRBD1 aligns across 8 bases. The V and J ends lost 7 bases and 7 bases, in that order; junction bases with no gene match: 12. Looked up from germline, CDR1 is SNHLY and CDR2 is FYNNEI. The CDR3 length is 14 residues. CDR3 amino acids: CASKRRTGFEEQYF. The CDR3 nucleotides read TGTGCCAGCAAGCGGAGGACAGGGTTTGAAGAGCAGTACTTC.

The chain combines TRBV2 with TRBJ2-2; D is undetermined. The V gene's germline CDR1 is SNHLY and CDR2 FYNNEI. The CDR3 runs to 14 residues. Trimming cost V 7 bases and J 2 bases, with 11 bases left between them. The DNA for the CDR3 is TGTGCCAGCACTATAGGCGGAAACACCGGGGAGCTGTTTTTT. It specifies CASTIGGNTGELFF.

Only a few counts were recorded for this clone. The rearrangement uses TRBV28 and TRBJ2-6; D gene unclear. With 6 bases removed from V and 6 bases from J, the gap between germline ends came to 15 bases. Germline values: CDR1 MDHEN, CDR2 SYDVKM. This CDR3 spans 15 amino acids. CDR3 loop: CASSQRLAEANVLTF. CDR3 nucleotides: TGTGCCAGCAGCCAGCGACTCGCCGAGGCCAACGTCCTGACTTTC.

This chain uses TRBV15 with TRBJ1-4; D unclear. Germline values: CDR1 LNHNV, CDR2 YYDKDF (reference sequence). The ends were cut back, 4 bases at V and 5 bases at J, with 17 bases in the middle. This CDR3 spans 16 amino acids. The CDR3 loop is CATSKVSRPENEKLFF. The CDR3 DNA sequence: TGTGCCACCAGCAAGGTCAGCCGACCAGAGAATGAAAAACTGTTTTTT.

This rearrangement joins TRBV11-2 to TRBJ2-2; perhaps TRBD1 as D (6 bases). Germline assignment: CDR1 SGHAT and CDR2 FQNNGV. This CDR3 is 15 amino acids long. V lost 4 bases and J 5 bases, leaving 14 bases between the germline ends. CDR3 protein: CASSSTGTRTGELFF. The CDR3 nucleotides read TGTGCCAGCAGCTCAACAGGGACCCGAACCGGGGAGCTGTTTTTT. Supplemented by reference TRBV11-2 and TRBJ2-2, the full variable domain reads EAGVAQSPRYKIIEKRQSVAFWCNPISGHATLYWYQQILGQGPKLLIQFQNNGVVDDSQLPKDRFSAERLKGVDSTLKIQPAKLEDSAVYLCASSSTGTRTGELFFGEGSRLTVL.

The rearrangement uses TRBV7-2 and TRBJ2-7; weak D call: TRBD2 (5 bases). V was pared by 5 bases and J by 9 bases, with 11 bases between. CDR1 is SGHTA and CDR2 is FQGNSA in the germline V gene. This CDR3 is 11 amino acids long. Here the CDR3 reads CASSRWRVQYF. The CDR3 DNA sequence: TGTGCCAGCAGCAGATGGCGGGTGCAGTACTTC.

This sequence joins TRBV5-1 and TRBJ2-1; 9 bases map to TRBD1. With V trimmed by 4 bases and J by 9 bases, 8 bases remained unmatched. In germline, CDR1 is SGHRS, CDR2 YFSETQ. The CDR3 is made up of 14 amino acids. CDR3 DNA sequence: TGCGCCAGCAGCCCCGGGACAGGGTATACTGAGCAGTTCTTC. Translation gives CASSPGTGYTEQFF.